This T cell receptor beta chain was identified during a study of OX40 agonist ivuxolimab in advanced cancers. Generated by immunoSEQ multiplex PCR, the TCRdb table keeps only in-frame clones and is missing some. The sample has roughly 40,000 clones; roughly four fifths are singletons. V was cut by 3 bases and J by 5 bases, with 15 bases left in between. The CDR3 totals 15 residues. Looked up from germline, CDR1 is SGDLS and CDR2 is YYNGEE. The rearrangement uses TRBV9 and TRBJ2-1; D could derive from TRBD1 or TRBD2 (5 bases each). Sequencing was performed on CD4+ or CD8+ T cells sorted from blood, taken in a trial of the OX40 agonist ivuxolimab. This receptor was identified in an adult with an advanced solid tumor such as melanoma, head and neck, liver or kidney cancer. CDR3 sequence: CASSAGPWANNEQFF. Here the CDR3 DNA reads TGTGCCAGCAGCGCGGGACCTTGGGCAAACAATGAGCAGTTCTTC.